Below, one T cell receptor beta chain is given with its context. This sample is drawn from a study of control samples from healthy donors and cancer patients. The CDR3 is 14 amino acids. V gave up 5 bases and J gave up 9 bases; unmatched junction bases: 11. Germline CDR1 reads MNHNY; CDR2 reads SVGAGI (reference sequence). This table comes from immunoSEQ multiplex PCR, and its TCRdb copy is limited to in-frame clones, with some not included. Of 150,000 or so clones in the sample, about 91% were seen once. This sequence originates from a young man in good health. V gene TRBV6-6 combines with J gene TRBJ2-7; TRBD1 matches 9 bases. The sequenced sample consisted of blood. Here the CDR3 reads CASSKGGTGTAQYF. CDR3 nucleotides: TGTGCCAGCAGTAAGGGGGGGACAGGGACGGCGCAGTACTTC.